This TCR beta chain was profiled in a study of identifying expanded T cells in peripheral blood. Study-level results: Variance in clone template counts between approximately two-week samples significantly increased with total template count across all healthy donors. Differentially abundant clones: 0.95 to 1.5 between replicates, about 17 at 2 to 3 weeks, 19 to 20 at four.

The assay was immunoSEQ multiplex PCR, and TCRdb's table has in-frame clones only and misses some. The sample lists about 82,000 clones; approximately 90% were seen once. No infections or other immune events were documented during collection. On this clone: Its target is not known. The same CDR3 also results from other DNA sequences found in this sample.

The germline gives CDR1 PRHDT, CDR2 FYEKMQ (reference sequence). Trimming took 4 bases from V and 0 from J, leaving 1 base between them. CDR3 length equals 11 residues. The source is a person aged 18-70 years in good health. The V gene is TRBV13, the J gene TRBJ2-7; D remains ambiguous. Sequencing was done on a sample of blood. CDR3 protein: CASSSSYEQYF. CDR3 nucleotide sequence: TGTGCCAGCAGCTCCTCCTACGAGCAGTACTTC.